Listed below are T cell receptor beta chains from one sample, sequenced in a study of post-analysis software for immune sequencing data. TCRdb reprocessed the PCR reads via MiXCR and lists one record per CDR3 protein. Among roughly 400,000 distinct CDR3 sequences listed, less than 40% were seen once. Material: blood. These receptors were taken from a girl aged 2 to 10 with multiple sclerosis. Each CDR3 is given with its conserved first and last residue. Each record gives: D gene, J gene, clone size, V gene, CDR3 protein, CDR3 DNA. A D gene is named only where the DNA matches it firmly. Clone size, where shown, is once, few, many, or a class for clones that have expanded.

D gene: NA
J gene: TRBJ2-3
clone size: few
V gene: TRBV20-1
CDR3 protein: CRALPWVGTDTQYF
CDR3 DNA: TGCAGAGCCCTACCTTGGGTTGGCACAGATACGCAGTATTTT

D gene: TRBD1
J gene: TRBJ1-2
clone size: NA
V gene: TRBV7-9
CDR3 protein: CASSFSQGGYGYTF
CDR3 DNA: TGTGCCAGCAGCTTCTCACAGGGGGGGTACGGCTACACCTTC

D gene: NA
J gene: TRBJ1-4
clone size: few
V gene: TRBV10-3
CDR3 protein: CAISESGATNEKLFF
CDR3 DNA: TGTGCCATCAGTGAGTCGGGAGCAACTAATGAAAAACTGTTTTTT

D gene: NA
J gene: TRBJ2-5
clone size: NA
V gene: TRBV7-2
CDR3 protein: CANSPQAQETQYF
CDR3 DNA: TGTGCCAACAGCCCACAGGCCCAAGAGACCCAGTACTTC

D gene: NA
J gene: TRBJ2-5
clone size: NA
V gene: TRBV7-2
CDR3 protein: CASSLAKLGAETQYF
CDR3 DNA: TGTGCCAGCAGCTTAGCGAAGCTGGGGGCAGAGACCCAGTACTTC

D gene: NA
J gene: TRBJ1-5
clone size: NA
V gene: TRBV7-2
CDR3 protein: CASSLAPGMSNQPQHF
CDR3 DNA: TGTGCCAGCAGCTTAGCTCCAGGGATGAGCAATCAGCCCCAGCATTTT

D gene: NA
J gene: TRBJ2-5
clone size: NA
V gene: TRBV29-1
CDR3 protein: CSGYGGGVETQYF
CDR3 DNA: TGCAGCGGCTATGGAGGGGGCGTAGAGACCCAGTACTTC

D gene: TRBD1
J gene: TRBJ1-6
clone size: NA
V gene: TRBV6-6
CDR3 protein: CASSYQEGGAGNSPLHF
CDR3 DNA: TGTGCCAGCAGTTACCAGGAAGGGGGCGCGGGTAATTCACCCCTCCACTTT

D gene: NA
J gene: TRBJ1-4
clone size: NA
V gene: TRBV12-3/TRBV12-4
CDR3 protein: CASSPKVRVGEKLFF
CDR3 DNA: TGTGCCAGCAGTCCGAAGGTTAGGGTAGGAGAAAAACTGTTTTTT

D gene: NA
J gene: TRBJ1-1
clone size: NA
V gene: TRBV20-1
CDR3 protein: CSARDSRAAGTEAFF
CDR3 DNA: TGCAGTGCTAGAGATTCTCGGGCAGCAGGCACTGAAGCTTTCTTT

D gene: NA
J gene: TRBJ2-7
clone size: many
V gene: TRBV29-1
CDR3 protein: CSVDLAGNYEQYF
CDR3 DNA: TGCAGCGTTGATCTCGCAGGGAACTACGAGCAGTACTTC

D gene: NA
J gene: TRBJ1-1
clone size: NA
V gene: TRBV7-9
CDR3 protein: CASSSRAREAFF
CDR3 DNA: TGTGCCAGCAGCTCTCGGGCCCGAGAAGCTTTCTTT

D gene: NA
J gene: TRBJ2-7
clone size: NA
V gene: TRBV20-1
CDR3 protein: CSARDWERGAPYEQYF
CDR3 DNA: TGCAGTGCTAGAGATTGGGAGAGGGGGGCCCCCTACGAGCAGTACTTC

D gene: NA
J gene: TRBJ1-2
clone size: NA
V gene: TRBV20-1
CDR3 protein: CSARGAGISGYTF
CDR3 DNA: TGCAGTGCTAGGGGGGCGGGAATATCTGGCTACACCTTC

D gene: NA
J gene: TRBJ2-1
clone size: NA
V gene: TRBV10-2
CDR3 protein: CASSDIGGVLNEQFF
CDR3 DNA: TGCGCCAGCAGCGATATTGGGGGTGTGTTGAATGAGCAGTTCTTC

D gene: TRBD1
J gene: TRBJ2-3
clone size: NA
V gene: TRBV25-1
CDR3 protein: CASSARQGPDTQYF
CDR3 DNA: TGTGCCAGCAGTGCCAGACAGGGACCAGATACGCAGTATTTT

D gene: NA
J gene: TRBJ2-5
clone size: NA
V gene: TRBV2
CDR3 protein: CASSDAIGESEQYF
CDR3 DNA: TGTGCCAGCAGTGATGCGATAGGGGAGAGTGAGCAGTACTTC

D gene: TRBD2
J gene: TRBJ2-3
clone size: few
V gene: TRBV12-5
CDR3 protein: CASGLALAGTDTQYF
CDR3 DNA: TGTGCTAGTGGTTTGGCCCTAGCGGGGACAGATACGCAGTATTTT

D gene: TRBD1
J gene: TRBJ2-7
clone size: NA
V gene: TRBV10-3
CDR3 protein: CAISEDRGSSYEQYF
CDR3 DNA: TGTGCCATCAGTGAGGACAGGGGCTCCTCCTACGAGCAGTACTTC

D gene: TRBD1
J gene: TRBJ1-2
clone size: few
V gene: TRBV3-1
CDR3 protein: CASSQDPTGLYGYTF
CDR3 DNA: TGTGCCAGCAGCCAAGATCCGACAGGGCTTTATGGCTACACCTTC

D gene: NA
J gene: TRBJ2-6
clone size: NA
V gene: TRBV20-1
CDR3 protein: CSARSSRGSGANVLTF
CDR3 DNA: TGCAGTGCTAGATCTTCAAGGGGTTCTGGGGCCAACGTCCTGACTTTC

D gene: NA
J gene: TRBJ1-1
clone size: NA
V gene: TRBV15
CDR3 protein: CATSRDLNLILEAFF
CDR3 DNA: TGTGCCACCAGCAGAGATCTTAACTTGATCCTAGAAGCTTTCTTT

D gene: TRBD2
J gene: TRBJ2-7
clone size: NA
V gene: TRBV7-2
CDR3 protein: CASSPRGLAGEYYEQYF
CDR3 DNA: TGTGCCAGCAGCCCAAGGGGACTAGCGGGGGAATACTACGAGCAGTACTTC

D gene: TRBD2
J gene: TRBJ2-5
clone size: NA
V gene: TRBV6-5
CDR3 protein: CASKPSGIFQETQYF
CDR3 DNA: TGTGCCAGCAAGCCTAGCGGGATATTTCAAGAGACCCAGTACTTC

D gene: TRBD1
J gene: TRBJ2-7
clone size: NA
V gene: TRBV10-3
CDR3 protein: CAISFPWTGPKDYEQYF
CDR3 DNA: TGTGCCATCAGTTTTCCTTGGACAGGGCCTAAGGACTACGAGCAGTACTTC

D gene: TRBD2
J gene: TRBJ2-1
clone size: NA
V gene: TRBV7-2
CDR3 protein: CASSGGGTWVNEQFF
CDR3 DNA: TGTGCCAGCAGCGGCGGGGGGACGTGGGTAAATGAGCAGTTCTTC

D gene: NA
J gene: TRBJ2-1
clone size: NA
V gene: TRBV20-1
CDR3 protein: CSALAPSYNEQFF
CDR3 DNA: TGCAGTGCTCTCGCCCCCTCCTACAATGAGCAGTTCTTC

D gene: NA
J gene: TRBJ2-7
clone size: NA
V gene: TRBV28
CDR3 protein: CASSFGRAGTYEQYF
CDR3 DNA: TGTGCCAGCAGTTTCGGTAGGGCAGGCACCTACGAGCAGTACTTC

D gene: TRBD2
J gene: TRBJ2-7
clone size: NA
V gene: TRBV7-6
CDR3 protein: CASSLEASGASEQYF
CDR3 DNA: TGTGCCAGCAGCTTAGAAGCTAGCGGGGCATCCGAGCAGTACTTC

D gene: NA
J gene: TRBJ1-2
clone size: few
V gene: TRBV20-1
CDR3 protein: CSARPGGMDYGYTF
CDR3 DNA: TGCAGTGCTAGACCTGGCGGTATGGACTATGGCTACACCTTC

D gene: NA
J gene: TRBJ2-1
clone size: NA
V gene: TRBV15
CDR3 protein: CATSRDLLAFNEQFF
CDR3 DNA: TGTGCCACCAGCAGAGATCTGCTAGCTTTCAATGAGCAGTTCTTC

D gene: TRBD2
J gene: TRBJ2-3
clone size: NA
V gene: TRBV6-5
CDR3 protein: CASSPSGRALDTQYF
CDR3 DNA: TGTGCCAGCAGCCCTAGCGGGAGGGCCCTAGATACGCAGTATTTT

D gene: TRBD2
J gene: TRBJ2-3
clone size: few
V gene: TRBV20-1
CDR3 protein: CSSFSPGTSGPHGDSTDTQYF
CDR3 DNA: TGCAGTTCTTTTAGCCCCGGGACTAGCGGACCACATGGGGACTCCACAGATACGCAGTATTTT

D gene: TRBD2
J gene: TRBJ2-1
clone size: few
V gene: TRBV20-1
CDR3 protein: CSARTEAGDNEQFF
CDR3 DNA: TGCAGTGCTCGGACGGAGGCGGGGGACAATGAGCAGTTCTTC

D gene: NA
J gene: TRBJ2-7
clone size: NA
V gene: TRBV5-1
CDR3 protein: CASTRPPNYEQYF
CDR3 DNA: TGCGCCAGCACCCGACCGCCAAACTACGAGCAGTACTTC

D gene: TRBD1
J gene: TRBJ1-6
clone size: NA
V gene: TRBV27
CDR3 protein: CASSPGTGRSPLHF
CDR3 DNA: TGTGCCAGCAGCCCCGGGACAGGTCGATCACCCCTCCACTTT

D gene: TRBD1
J gene: TRBJ2-1
clone size: few
V gene: TRBV12-3/TRBV12-4
CDR3 protein: CASSWTGGGLNEQFF
CDR3 DNA: TGTGCCAGCAGTTGGACAGGGGGAGGGCTCAATGAGCAGTTCTTC

D gene: NA
J gene: TRBJ2-7
clone size: few
V gene: TRBV7-2
CDR3 protein: CASSLSSAFYEQYF
CDR3 DNA: TGTGCCAGCAGCTTATCCTCAGCCTTCTACGAGCAGTACTTC

D gene: NA
J gene: TRBJ1-2
clone size: NA
V gene: TRBV12-3/TRBV12-4
CDR3 protein: CASSPLRVDYGYTF
CDR3 DNA: TGTGCCAGCAGCCCTCTCAGGGTGGACTATGGCTACACCTTC

D gene: TRBD2
J gene: TRBJ2-7
clone size: NA
V gene: TRBV29-1
CDR3 protein: CSVLERGSSYEQYF
CDR3 DNA: TGCAGCGTTCTTGAGCGGGGATCCTCCTACGAGCAGTACTTC

D gene: TRBD1
J gene: TRBJ2-7
clone size: NA
V gene: TRBV28
CDR3 protein: CASSSPLTGARDEQYF
CDR3 DNA: TGTGCCAGCAGTTCCCCTTTAACAGGGGCACGGGACGAGCAGTACTTC

D gene: NA
J gene: TRBJ1-2
clone size: medium-sized
V gene: TRBV28
CDR3 protein: CASSFGGYGYTF
CDR3 DNA: TGTGCCAGCAGTTTCGGAGGCTATGGCTACACCTTC

D gene: TRBD2
J gene: TRBJ2-3
clone size: few
V gene: TRBV5-5
CDR3 protein: CASSAGTSGDTDTQYF
CDR3 DNA: TGTGCCAGCAGCGCCGGAACTAGCGGAGACACAGATACGCAGTATTTT

D gene: TRBD1
J gene: TRBJ1-2
clone size: NA
V gene: TRBV29-1
CDR3 protein: CSVDSGGFNYGYTF
CDR3 DNA: TGCAGCGTTGATTCAGGGGGGTTTAACTATGGCTACACCTTC

D gene: TRBD2
J gene: TRBJ2-1
clone size: NA
V gene: TRBV28
CDR3 protein: CASSFSLAGVDSGNEQFF
CDR3 DNA: TGTGCCAGCAGTTTTAGTCTAGCGGGAGTTGATAGTGGAAATGAGCAGTTCTTC

D gene: NA
J gene: TRBJ2-5
clone size: few
V gene: TRBV6-1
CDR3 protein: CASSGLIRQDGETQYF
CDR3 DNA: TGTGCCAGCAGTGGTTTAATTAGACAGGACGGAGAGACCCAGTACTTC

D gene: NA
J gene: TRBJ1-4
clone size: NA
V gene: TRBV6-5
CDR3 protein: CASRGWGEKRFF
CDR3 DNA: TGTGCCAGCAGGGGATGGGGAGAAAAACGGTTTTTT

D gene: NA
J gene: TRBJ1-2
clone size: few
V gene: TRBV5-6
CDR3 protein: CASSLAVKGDHGYTF
CDR3 DNA: TGTGCCAGCAGCTTGGCGGTAAAGGGGGACCATGGCTACACCTTC

D gene: TRBD2
J gene: TRBJ2-5
clone size: many
V gene: TRBV6-5
CDR3 protein: CASSYGLAQETQYF
CDR3 DNA: TGTGCCAGCAGTTACGGACTAGCGCAAGAGACCCAGTACTTC

D gene: NA
J gene: TRBJ2-6
clone size: NA
V gene: TRBV7-6
CDR3 protein: CASSSPRHSSGANVLTF
CDR3 DNA: TGTGCCAGCAGCTCGCCTAGACATTCCTCTGGGGCCAACGTCCTGACTTTC

D gene: NA
J gene: TRBJ2-1
clone size: few
V gene: TRBV7-9
CDR3 protein: CASSLAWDTHNEQFF
CDR3 DNA: TGTGCCAGCAGCTTAGCGTGGGACACACACAATGAGCAGTTCTTC